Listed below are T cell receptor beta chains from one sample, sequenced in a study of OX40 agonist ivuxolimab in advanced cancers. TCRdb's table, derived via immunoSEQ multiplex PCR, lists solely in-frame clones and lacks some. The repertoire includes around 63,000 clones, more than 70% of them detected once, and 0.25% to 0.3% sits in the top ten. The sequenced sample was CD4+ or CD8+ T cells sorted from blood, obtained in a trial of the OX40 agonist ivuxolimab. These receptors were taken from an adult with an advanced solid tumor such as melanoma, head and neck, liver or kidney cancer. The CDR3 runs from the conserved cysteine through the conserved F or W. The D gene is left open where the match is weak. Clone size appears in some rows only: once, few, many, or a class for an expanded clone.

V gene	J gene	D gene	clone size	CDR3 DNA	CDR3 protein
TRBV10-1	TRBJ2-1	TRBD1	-	TGCGCCAGCAGTGGGGGGTGGACAGGGGGTGGTGAGCAGTTCTTC	CASSGGWTGGGEQFF
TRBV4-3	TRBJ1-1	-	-	TGCGCCAGCAGCCAAGTGGACAGACAGAACACTGAAGCTTTCTTT	CASSQVDRQNTEAFF
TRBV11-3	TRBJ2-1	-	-	TGTGCCAGCAGACAGGGCCTTGGCGCGGGAGCTAATGAGCAGTTCTTC	CASRQGLGAGANEQFF
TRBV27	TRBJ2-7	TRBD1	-	TGTGCCAGCAGTTTCACCGGGACAGGGGTAAAGCAGTACTTC	CASSFTGTGVKQYF
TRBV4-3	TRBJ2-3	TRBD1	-	TGCGCCAGCAGCCAAGATTTGGGACAGGGCACAGATACGCAGTATTTT	CASSQDLGQGTDTQYF
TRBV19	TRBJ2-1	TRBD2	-	TGTGCCAGTAGTAGGCTAGCGGGAGTTAGTGAGCAGTTCTTC	CASSRLAGVSEQFF
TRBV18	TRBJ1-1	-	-	TGTGCCAGCTCACCAGGGGGTTCGAACACTGAAGCTTTCTTT	CASSPGGSNTEAFF
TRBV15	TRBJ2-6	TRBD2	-	TGTGCCACCAGCAGAAAACTAGCGGGAAAGGATGGGGCCAACGTCCTGACTTTC	CATSRKLAGKDGANVLTF
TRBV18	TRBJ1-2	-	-	TGTGCCAGCTCACCTACTTCCCTTAACTATGGCTACACCTTC	CASSPTSLNYGYTF
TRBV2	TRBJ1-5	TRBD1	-	TGTGCCAGCAGTGAGTCGACAGGGAGAGGACAGCCCCAGCATTTT	CASSESTGRGQPQHF
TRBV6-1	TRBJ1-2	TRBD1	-	TGTGCCAGCAGTGGGGCAGGGGGCGGATTATATGGCTACACCTTC	CASSGAGGGLYGYTF
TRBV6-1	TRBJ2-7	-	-	TGTGCCAGCAGTGCCGGAGTGGGGATCTACGAGCAGTACTTC	CASSAGVGIYEQYF
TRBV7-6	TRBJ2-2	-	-	TGTGCCAGCAGCTTAGAGGGGCCTAGCGCCCGCACCGGGGAGCTGTTTTTT	CASSLEGPSARTGELFF
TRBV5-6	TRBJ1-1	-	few	TGTGCCAGCAGCTTCCGATCGTGGCAGACCCAACTCACTGAAGCTTTCTTT	CASSFRSWQTQLTEAFF
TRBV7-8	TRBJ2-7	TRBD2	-	TGTGCCAGCAGCTCTAACATAGCGGGAGGAAGTTACGAGCAGTACTTC	CASSSNIAGGSYEQYF
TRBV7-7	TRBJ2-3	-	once	TGTGCCAGCAGCCCGTTGGCGGGCAGCACAGATACGCAGTATTTT	CASSPLAGSTDTQYF
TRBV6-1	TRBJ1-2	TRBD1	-	TGTGCCAGCAGTCAGACAGGGACTAACTATGGCTACACCTTC	CASSQTGTNYGYTF
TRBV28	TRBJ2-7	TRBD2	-	TGTGCCAGCAGCCCAACCGGGACTAGCGTATCCTACGAGCAGTACTTC	CASSPTGTSVSYEQYF
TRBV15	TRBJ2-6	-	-	TGTGCCACCAGCAGGAGGGGTTACTCTGGGGCCAACGTCCTGACTTTC	CATSRRGYSGANVLTF
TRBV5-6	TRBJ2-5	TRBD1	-	TGTGCCAGCAGGCGCCGCGGCCTTGGGACAGGCGGGGAGACCCAGTACTTC	CASRRRGLGTGGETQYF
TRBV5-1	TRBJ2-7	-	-	TGCGCCAGCAGCTTTGACAGCACCTACGAGCAGTACTTC	CASSFDSTYEQYF
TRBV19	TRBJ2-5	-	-	TGTGCCAGTAGTATCCTCGGGGAGACCCAGTACTTC	CASSILGETQYF
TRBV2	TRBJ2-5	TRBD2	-	TGTGCCAGCAAAGAGTTAGCGGGAGTATTGGAGACCCAGTACTTC	CASKELAGVLETQYF
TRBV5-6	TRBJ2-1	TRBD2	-	TGTGCCAGCAGCTCCCGATGGGCTAGCGGGACCGCCGAGGAGCAGTTCTTC	CASSSRWASGTAEEQFF
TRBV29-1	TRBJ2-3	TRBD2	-	TGCAGCGTTGACAGCCTAGCGGGTAACCGGGATACGCAGTATTTT	CSVDSLAGNRDTQYF
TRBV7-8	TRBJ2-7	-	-	TGTGCCAGCAGTGGCCGTGCCAGCTACGAGCAGTACTTC	CASSGRASYEQYF
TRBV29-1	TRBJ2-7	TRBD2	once	TGCAGCGTTGACGTACTAGCGGGAGCCGAGCAGTACTTC	CSVDVLAGAEQYF
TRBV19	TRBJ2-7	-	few	TGTGCCAGTAGTATCACAGGGTATCTTCACCCTCCTAGCGGTCCCTCCTACGAGCAGTACTTC	CASSITGYLHPPSGPSYEQYF
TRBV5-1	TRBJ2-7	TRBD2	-	TGCGCCAGCAGCTTGGGCCTAGCGGGGGGAAGCTCCTACGAGCAGTACTTC	CASSLGLAGGSSYEQYF
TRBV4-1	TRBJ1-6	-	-	TGCGCCAGCAGCCTTTTGGGTCTTAGCTCCTATAATTCACCCCTCCACTTT	CASSLLGLSSYNSPLHF
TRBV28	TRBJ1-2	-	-	TGTGCCAGCAGTTTGGGGGGGGTACAGCTGGCTTATGGCTACACCTTC	CASSLGGVQLAYGYTF
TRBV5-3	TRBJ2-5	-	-	TGTGCCAGAAGCGCCGGACTGGCAGGGACCCAGTACTTC	CARSAGLAGTQYF
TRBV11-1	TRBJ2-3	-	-	TGTGCCAGCAGCTTAAATACCTTTCAGGCAGGGACAGATACGCAGTATTTT	CASSLNTFQAGTDTQYF
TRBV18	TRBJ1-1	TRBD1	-	TGTGCCAGCTCACCATCGACAGGGGACACTGAAGCTTTCTTT	CASSPSTGDTEAFF
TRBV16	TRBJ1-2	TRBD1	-	TGTGCCAGCAGCCGGGGACAGGCCAACTATGGCTACACCTTC	CASSRGQANYGYTF
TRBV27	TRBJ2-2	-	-	TGTGCCAGCAGTTTGGAAGGGGCGCGGTCCGGGGAGCTGTTTTTT	CASSLEGARSGELFF
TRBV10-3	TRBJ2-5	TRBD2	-	TGTGCTTTGACGAAGCGGGAGGGGTACCAAGAGACCCAGTACTTC	CALTKREGYQETQYF
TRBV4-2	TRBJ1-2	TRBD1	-	TGTGCCAGCAGCCAAGATTACCAGGGGGCCTACTATGGCTACACCTTC	CASSQDYQGAYYGYTF
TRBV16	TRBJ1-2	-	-	TGTGCCAGCAGCCAGTCAAGGGCCGGGGACTATGGCTACACCTTC	CASSQSRAGDYGYTF
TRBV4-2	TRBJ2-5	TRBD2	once	TGTGCCAGCAGCACGGCAGTCGGTGGGGAGGGAAAAGAGACCCAGTACTTC	CASSTAVGGEGKETQYF
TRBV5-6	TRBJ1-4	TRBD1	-	TGTGCCAGCAGCTTCGACGCCAGGGGGGAAAAACTGTTTTTT	CASSFDARGEKLFF
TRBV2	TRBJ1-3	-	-	TGTGCCAGCAGTCCCAGCTCTGGAAACACCATATATTTT	CASSPSSGNTIYF
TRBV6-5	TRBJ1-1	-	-	TGTGCCAGCAGTTACTTGAAGCTAACTGAAGCTTTCTTT	CASSYLKLTEAFF
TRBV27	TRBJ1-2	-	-	TGTGCCAGCAGCTCATCTCCGGGGAGCGCCGGCTACACCTTC	CASSSSPGSAGYTF
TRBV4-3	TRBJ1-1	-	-	TGCGCCAGCAGCCTGTCTCAGGGGACTGAAGCTTTCTTT	CASSLSQGTEAFF
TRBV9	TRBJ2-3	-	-	TGTGCCAGCAGCGTAGCCGGATTAACTAGCACAGATACGCAGTATTTT	CASSVAGLTSTDTQYF
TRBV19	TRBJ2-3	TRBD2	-	TGTGCCACTGCCCAACTAGCGGGAGGGATAAGGACGCAGTATTTT	CATAQLAGGIRTQYF
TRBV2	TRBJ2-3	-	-	TGTGCCAGCAGTGAAACAGGTGCAGATACGCAGTATTTT	CASSETGADTQYF
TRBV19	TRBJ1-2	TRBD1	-	TGTGCCAGTAGTATTTCATACCGGGACAGCGCTTTCTATGGCTACACCTTC	CASSISYRDSAFYGYTF
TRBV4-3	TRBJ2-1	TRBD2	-	TGCGCCAGCAGCTCACACATAGCGGGTTCCTCCTACAATGAGCAGTTCTTC	CASSSHIAGSSYNEQFF
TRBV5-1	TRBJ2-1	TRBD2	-	TGCGCCAGCAGCTCTAGCGGGAGGTATATTGAGCAGTTCTTC	CASSSSGRYIEQFF
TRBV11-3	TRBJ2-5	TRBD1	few	TGTGCCAGCAGCCTCGACAGGGGCAAAGAGACCCAGTACTTC	CASSLDRGKETQYF
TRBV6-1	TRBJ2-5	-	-	TGTGCCAGCAGTGAGTTTCCCAGGGGCCAAGAGACCCAGTACTTC	CASSEFPRGQETQYF
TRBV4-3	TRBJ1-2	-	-	TGCGCCAGCAGCCAAGAGACAGCATTTAACTATGGCTACACCTTC	CASSQETAFNYGYTF
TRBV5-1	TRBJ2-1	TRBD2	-	TGCGCCAGCAGCTCGGTAATGACTAGCGGGCTCTACAATGAGCAGTTCTTC	CASSSVMTSGLYNEQFF
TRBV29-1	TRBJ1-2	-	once	TGCAGCGTTGATGTCGGGGGCGCATATGGCTACACCTTC	CSVDVGGAYGYTF
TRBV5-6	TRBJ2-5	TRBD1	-	TGTGCCAGCAGCTTACCCTGGGACAGCGAAGAGACCCAGTACTTC	CASSLPWDSEETQYF
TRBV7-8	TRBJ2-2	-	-	TGTGCCAGCAGCTTACGTCCGGTAATTTGGGACACCGGGGAGCTGTTTTTT	CASSLRPVIWDTGELFF